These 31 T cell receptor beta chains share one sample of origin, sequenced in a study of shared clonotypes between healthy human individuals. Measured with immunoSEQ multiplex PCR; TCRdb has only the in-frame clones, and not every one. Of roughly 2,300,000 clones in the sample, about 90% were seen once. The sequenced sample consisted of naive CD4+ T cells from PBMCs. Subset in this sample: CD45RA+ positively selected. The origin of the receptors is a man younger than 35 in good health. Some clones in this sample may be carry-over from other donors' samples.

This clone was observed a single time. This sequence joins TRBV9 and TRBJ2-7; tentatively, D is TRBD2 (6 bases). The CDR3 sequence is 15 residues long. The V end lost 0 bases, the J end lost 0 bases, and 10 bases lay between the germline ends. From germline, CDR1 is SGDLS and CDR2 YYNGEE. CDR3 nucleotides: TGTGCCAGCAGCGTAGCTAACGGGGGCTCCTACGAGCAGTACTTC. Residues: CASSVANGGSYEQYF.

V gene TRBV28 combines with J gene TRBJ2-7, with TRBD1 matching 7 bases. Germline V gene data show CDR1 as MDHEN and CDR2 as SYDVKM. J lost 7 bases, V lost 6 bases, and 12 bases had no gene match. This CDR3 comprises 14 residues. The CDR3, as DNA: TGTGCCAGCAGCACCAGCCGGACAGGATGGGAGCAGTACTTC. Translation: CASSTSRTGWEQYF.

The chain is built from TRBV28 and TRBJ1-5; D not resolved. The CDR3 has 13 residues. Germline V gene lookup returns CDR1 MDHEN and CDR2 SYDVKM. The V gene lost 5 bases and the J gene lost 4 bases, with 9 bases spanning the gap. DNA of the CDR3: TGTGCCAGCAGTCTCCTCACTAATCAGCCCCAGCATTTT. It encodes CASSLLTNQPQHF.

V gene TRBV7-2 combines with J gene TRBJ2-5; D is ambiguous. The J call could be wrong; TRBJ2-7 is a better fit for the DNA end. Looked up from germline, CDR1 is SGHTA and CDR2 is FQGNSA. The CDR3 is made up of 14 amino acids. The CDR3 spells CASSLGSIPYEQYF. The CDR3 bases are TGTGCCAGCAGCTTAGGCAGTATACCCTACGAGCAGTACTTC.

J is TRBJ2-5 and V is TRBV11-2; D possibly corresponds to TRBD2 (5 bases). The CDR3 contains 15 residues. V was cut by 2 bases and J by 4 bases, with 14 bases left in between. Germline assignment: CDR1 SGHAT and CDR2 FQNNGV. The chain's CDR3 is CASSLNTGAGETQYF. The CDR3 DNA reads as TGTGCCAGCAGCTTAAACACGGGCGCGGGAGAGACCCAGTACTTC.

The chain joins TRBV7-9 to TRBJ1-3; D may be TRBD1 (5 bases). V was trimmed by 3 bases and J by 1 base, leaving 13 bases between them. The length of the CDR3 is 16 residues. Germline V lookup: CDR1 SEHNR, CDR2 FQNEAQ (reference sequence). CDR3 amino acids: CASSFYGGGSGNTIYF. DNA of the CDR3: TGTGCCAGCAGCTTCTACGGTGGGGGGTCTGGAAACACCATATATTTT. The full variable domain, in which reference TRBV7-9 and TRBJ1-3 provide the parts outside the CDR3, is DTGVSQNPRHKITKRGQNVTFRCDPISEHNRLYWYRQTLGQGPEFLTYFQNEAQLEKSRLLSDRFSAERPKGSFSTLEIQRTEQGDSAMYLCASSFYGGGSGNTIYFGEGSWLTVV.

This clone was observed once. CDR3 in amino acids: CAWSVLAGTANTGELFF. The CDR3 region has the DNA TGTGCCTGGAGTGTTTTAGCGGGGACCGCGAACACCGGGGAGCTGTTTTTT. The chain links TRBV30 to TRBJ2-2; 8 nucleotides align to TRBD2. The CDR3 runs to 17 residues. Per the germline V gene, CDR1 is GTSNPN and CDR2 is SVGIG (reference sequence). V gave up 0 bases and J gave up 0 bases; unmatched junction bases: 6.

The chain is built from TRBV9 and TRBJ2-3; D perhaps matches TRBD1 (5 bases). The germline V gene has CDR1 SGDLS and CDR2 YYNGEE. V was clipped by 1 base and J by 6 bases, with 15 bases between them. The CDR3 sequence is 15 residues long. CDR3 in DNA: TGTGCCAGCAGCGTACAGGGTGGGGATACCGATACGCAGTATTTT. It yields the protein CASSVQGGDTDTQYF.

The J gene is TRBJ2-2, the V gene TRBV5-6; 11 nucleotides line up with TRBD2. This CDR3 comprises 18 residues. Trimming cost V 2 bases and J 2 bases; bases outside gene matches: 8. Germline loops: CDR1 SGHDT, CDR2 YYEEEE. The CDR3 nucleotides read TGTGCCAGCAGCTTTCAACTAGCGGGAGATCTAAACACCGGGGAGCTGTTTTTT. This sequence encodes CASSFQLAGDLNTGELFF.

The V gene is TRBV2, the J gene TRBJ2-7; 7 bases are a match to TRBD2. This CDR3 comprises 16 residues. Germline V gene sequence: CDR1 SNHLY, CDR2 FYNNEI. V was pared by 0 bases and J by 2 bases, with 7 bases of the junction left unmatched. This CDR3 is CASSEAGGASAYEQYF. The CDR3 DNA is TGTGCCAGCAGTGAAGCGGGAGGGGCTAGCGCCTACGAGCAGTACTTC. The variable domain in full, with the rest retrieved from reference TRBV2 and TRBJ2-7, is EPEVTQTPSHQVTQMGQEVILRCVPISNHLYFYWYRQILGQKVEFLVSFYNNEISEKSEIFDDQFSVERPDGSNFTLKIRSTKLEDSAMYFCASSEAGGASAYEQYFGPGTRLTVT.

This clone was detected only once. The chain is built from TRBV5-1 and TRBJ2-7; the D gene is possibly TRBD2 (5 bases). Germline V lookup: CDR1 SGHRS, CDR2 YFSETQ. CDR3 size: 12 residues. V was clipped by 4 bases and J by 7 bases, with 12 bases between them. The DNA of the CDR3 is TGCGCCAGCAGCCGACCTCCGGGAGAGCAGTACTTC. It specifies CASSRPPGEQYF.

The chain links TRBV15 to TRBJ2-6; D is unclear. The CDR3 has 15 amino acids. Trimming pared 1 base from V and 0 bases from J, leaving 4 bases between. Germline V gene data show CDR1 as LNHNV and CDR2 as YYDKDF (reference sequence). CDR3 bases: TGTGCCACCAGCAGAGGACGCTCTGGGGCCAACGTCCTGACTTTC. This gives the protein CATSRGRSGANVLTF.

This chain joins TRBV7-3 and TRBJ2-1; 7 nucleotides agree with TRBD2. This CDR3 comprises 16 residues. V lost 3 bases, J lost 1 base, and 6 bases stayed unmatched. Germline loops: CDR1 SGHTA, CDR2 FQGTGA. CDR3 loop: CASSFGTTGSYNEQFF. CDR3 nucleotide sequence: TGTGCCAGCAGCTTCGGGACTACCGGATCCTACAATGAGCAGTTCTTC.

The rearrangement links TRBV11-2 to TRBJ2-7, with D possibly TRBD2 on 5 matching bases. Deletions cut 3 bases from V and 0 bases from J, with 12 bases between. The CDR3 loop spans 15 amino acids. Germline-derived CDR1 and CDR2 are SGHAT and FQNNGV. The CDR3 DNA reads TGTGCCAGCAGCTTGCGGCCGGGAACCTCCTACGAGCAGTACTTC. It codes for CASSLRPGTSYEQYF.

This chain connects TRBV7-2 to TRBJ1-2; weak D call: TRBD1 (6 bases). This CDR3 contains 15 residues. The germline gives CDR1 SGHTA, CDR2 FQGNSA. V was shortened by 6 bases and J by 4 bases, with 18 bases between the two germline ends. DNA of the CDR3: TGTGCCAGCAGGCTACAGGGAGTATTAGGCTATGGCTACACCTTC. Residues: CASRLQGVLGYGYTF.

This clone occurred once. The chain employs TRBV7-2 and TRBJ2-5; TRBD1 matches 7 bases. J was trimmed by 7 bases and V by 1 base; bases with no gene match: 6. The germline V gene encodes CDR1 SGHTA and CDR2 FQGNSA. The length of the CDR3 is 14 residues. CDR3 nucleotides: TGTGCCAGCAGCTTAGAGGCAGGGGGTGGGACCCAGTACTTC. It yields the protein CASSLEAGGGTQYF.

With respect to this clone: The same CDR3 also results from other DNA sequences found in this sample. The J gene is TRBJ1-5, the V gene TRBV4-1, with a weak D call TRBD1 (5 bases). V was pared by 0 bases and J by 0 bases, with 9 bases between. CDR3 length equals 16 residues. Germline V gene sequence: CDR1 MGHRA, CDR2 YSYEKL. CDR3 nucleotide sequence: TGCGCCAGCAGCCAAGATCGGGGGAATAGCAATCAGCCCCAGCATTTT. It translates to CASSQDRGNSNQPQHF.

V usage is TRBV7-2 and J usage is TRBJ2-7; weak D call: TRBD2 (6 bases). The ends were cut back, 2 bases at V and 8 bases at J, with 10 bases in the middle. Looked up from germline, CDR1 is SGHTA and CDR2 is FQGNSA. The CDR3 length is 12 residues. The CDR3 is CASSLRGKQQYF. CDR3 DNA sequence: TGTGCCAGCAGCTTACGGGGGAAGCAGCAGTACTTC.

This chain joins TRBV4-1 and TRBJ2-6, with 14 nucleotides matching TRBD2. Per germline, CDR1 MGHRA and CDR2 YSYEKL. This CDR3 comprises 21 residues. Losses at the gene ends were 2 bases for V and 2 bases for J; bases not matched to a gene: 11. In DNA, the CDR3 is TGCGCCAGCAGCCAACGTCCCGGGACTAGCGGGAGAGGCGCTGGGGCCAACGTCCTGACTTTC. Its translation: CASSQRPGTSGRGAGANVLTF.

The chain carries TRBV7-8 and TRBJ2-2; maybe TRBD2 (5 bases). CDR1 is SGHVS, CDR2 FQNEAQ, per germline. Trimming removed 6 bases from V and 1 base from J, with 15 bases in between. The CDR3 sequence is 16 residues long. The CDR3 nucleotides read TGTGCCAGCAGTTTTATAGGCAGCGGGAACACCGGGGAGCTGTTTTTT. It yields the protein CASSFIGSGNTGELFF. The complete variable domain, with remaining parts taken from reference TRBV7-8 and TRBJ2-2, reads GAGVSQSPRYKVAKRGQDVALRCDPISGHVSLFWYQQALGQGPEFLTYFQNEAQLDKSGLPSDRFFAERPEGSVSTLKIQRTQQEDSAVYLCASSFIGSGNTGELFFGEGSRLTVL.

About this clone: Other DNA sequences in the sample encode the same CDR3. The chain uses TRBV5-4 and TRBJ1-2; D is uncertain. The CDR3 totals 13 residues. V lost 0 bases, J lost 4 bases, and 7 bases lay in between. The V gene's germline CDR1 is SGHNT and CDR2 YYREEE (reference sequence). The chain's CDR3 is CASSLGQSYGYTF. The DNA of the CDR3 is TGTGCCAGCAGCTTGGGGCAGTCCTATGGCTACACCTTC.

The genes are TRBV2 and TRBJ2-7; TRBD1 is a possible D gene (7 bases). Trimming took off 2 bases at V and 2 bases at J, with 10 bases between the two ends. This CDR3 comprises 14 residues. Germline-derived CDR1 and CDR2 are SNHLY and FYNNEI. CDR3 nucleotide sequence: TGTGCCAGCAGTGAACAGGGGGGTGCCTACGAGCAGTACTTC. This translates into CASSEQGGAYEQYF.

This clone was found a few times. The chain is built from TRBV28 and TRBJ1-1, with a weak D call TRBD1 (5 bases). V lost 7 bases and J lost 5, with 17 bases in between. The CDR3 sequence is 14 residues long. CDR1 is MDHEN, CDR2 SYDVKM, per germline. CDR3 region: CASIPGPGRTEAFF. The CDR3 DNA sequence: TGTGCCAGCATTCCAGGGCCGGGGAGGACTGAAGCTTTCTTT.

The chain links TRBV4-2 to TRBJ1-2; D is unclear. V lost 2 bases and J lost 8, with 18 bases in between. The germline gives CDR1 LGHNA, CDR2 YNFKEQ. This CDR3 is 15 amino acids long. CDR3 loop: CASSQSAAELWGYTF. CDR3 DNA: TGTGCCAGCAGCCAATCTGCGGCGGAACTATGGGGCTACACCTTC.

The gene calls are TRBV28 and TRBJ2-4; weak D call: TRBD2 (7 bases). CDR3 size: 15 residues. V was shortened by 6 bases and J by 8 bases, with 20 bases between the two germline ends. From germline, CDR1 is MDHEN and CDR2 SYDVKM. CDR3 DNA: TGTGCCAGCAGAGGGGGGGGGACACCAGTGGACATTCAGTACTTC. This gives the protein CASRGGGTPVDIQYF.

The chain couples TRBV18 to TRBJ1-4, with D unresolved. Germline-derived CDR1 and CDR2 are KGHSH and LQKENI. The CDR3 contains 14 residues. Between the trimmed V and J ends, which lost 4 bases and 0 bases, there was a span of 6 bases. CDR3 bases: TGTGCCAGCTCACGGCTTACAACTAATGAAAAACTGTTTTTT. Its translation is CASSRLTTNEKLFF.

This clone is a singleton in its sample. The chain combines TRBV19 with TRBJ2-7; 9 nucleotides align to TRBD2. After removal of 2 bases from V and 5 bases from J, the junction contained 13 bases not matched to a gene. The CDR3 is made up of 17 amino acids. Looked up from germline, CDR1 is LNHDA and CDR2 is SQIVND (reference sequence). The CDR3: CASSINWLSGSSDEQYF. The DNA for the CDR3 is TGTGCCAGTAGTATAAACTGGCTTAGCGGGAGTTCGGACGAGCAGTACTTC.

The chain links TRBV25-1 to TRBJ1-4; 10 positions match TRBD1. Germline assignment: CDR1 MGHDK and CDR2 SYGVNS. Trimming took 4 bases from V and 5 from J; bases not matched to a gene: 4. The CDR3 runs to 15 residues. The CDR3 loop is CASSGGQGVNEKLFF. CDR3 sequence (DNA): TGTGCCAGCAGTGGAGGACAGGGGGTCAATGAAAAACTGTTTTTT.

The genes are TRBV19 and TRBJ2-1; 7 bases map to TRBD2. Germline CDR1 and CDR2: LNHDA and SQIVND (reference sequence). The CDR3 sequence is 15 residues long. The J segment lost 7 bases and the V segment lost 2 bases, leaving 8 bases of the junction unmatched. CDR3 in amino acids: CASSIRASGSNEQFF. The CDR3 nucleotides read TGTGCCAGTAGTATACGGGCTAGCGGTTCGAATGAGCAGTTCTTC. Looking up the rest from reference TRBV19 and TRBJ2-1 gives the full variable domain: DGGITQSPKYLFRKEGQNVTLSCEQNLNHDAMYWYRQDPGQGLRLIYYSQIVNDFQKGDIAEGYSVSREKKESFPLTVTSAQKNPTAFYLCASSIRASGSNEQFFGPGTRLTVL.

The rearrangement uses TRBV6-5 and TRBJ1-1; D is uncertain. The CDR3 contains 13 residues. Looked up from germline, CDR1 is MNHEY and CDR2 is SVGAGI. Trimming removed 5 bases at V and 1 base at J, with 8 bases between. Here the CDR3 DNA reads TGTGCCAGCAGTGTCCAGAGGAACACTGAAGCTTTCTTT. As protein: CASSVQRNTEAFF.

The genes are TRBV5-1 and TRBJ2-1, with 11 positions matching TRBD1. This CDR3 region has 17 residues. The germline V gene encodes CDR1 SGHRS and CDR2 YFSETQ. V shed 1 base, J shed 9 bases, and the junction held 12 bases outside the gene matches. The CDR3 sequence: CASSLNFGQGAQGEQFF. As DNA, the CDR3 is TGCGCCAGCAGCTTGAATTTCGGACAGGGGGCGCAAGGTGAGCAGTTCTTC.